This T cell receptor (beta chain) was captured by sequencing in a study of blood T cell repertoires in COVID-19. Study-wide background: In each case, the material was cDNA or gDNA derived from T cells, B-cell-depleted T cells, or PBMCs.

TCRdb keeps only in-frame clones here, not all; method: immunoSEQ multiplex PCR. The sample consists of approximately 69,000 clones, 81% of them appearing once. The V gene's germline CDR1 is SEHNR and CDR2 FQNEAQ (reference sequence). The V and J ends lost 5 bases and 13 bases, in that order; junction bases with no gene match: 10. CDR3 length: 12 residues. The receptor's source is a woman aged 70-85 years with acute or convalescent COVID-19. The sample taken for sequencing was peripheral blood. This chain joins TRBV7-9 and TRBJ1-1; 7 bases match TRBD1. The CDR3 DNA reads TGTGCCAGCAGCCTCGACAGGGAGGCAGATTTCTTT. Residues: CASSLDREADFF.